These 2 T cell receptor beta chains came from one sample sequenced in a study of tumor-infiltrating lymphocytes in primary liver carcinoma. TCR beta cDNA came from roughly 450 ng total RNA, primed with a constant-region primer. Libraries of TCR beta came from three nested multiplex PCR rounds with slightly modified ARM-PCR. Investigators reported that the first two PCR rounds, at 10 to 11 cycles each, used TRBV1-TRBV30 forward primers with a C-beta reverse primer. One entry per CDR3 protein results from TCRdb running MiXCR on the multiplex PCR reads. The sample includes 250,000 to 400,000 distinct CDR3 sequences, 50% to 70% seen only once; the top ten take around 9.5%. Blood RNA originated from unsorted whole blood, with germline DNA additionally extracted. The specimen was peripheral blood. These receptors all stem from a man aged 35 to 55 with primary liver carcinoma and hepatitis B virus infection.

On this clonotype itself: This may stem from a read error, because a much larger clone lies one nucleotide away. The chain joins TRBV4-3 to TRBJ1-2; D perhaps matches TRBD1 (5 bases). CDR3 size: 14 residues. Germline CDR1 LGHNA, CDR2 YSLEER. CDR3 protein: CAISQDWPGPGYTF. The CDR3 DNA reads as TGCGCCATCAGCCAAGACTGGCCGGGGCCTGGCTACACCTTC.

Points on this clonotype: Sequence at one end of the junction differs from germline and may be a read error. The gene calls are TRBV7-8 and TRBJ2-7; D is possibly TRBD2 (5 bases). The CDR3 sequence is 12 residues long. Per germline, CDR1 SGHVS and CDR2 FQNEAQ. In DNA, the CDR3 is TGTGTCAGCAGCGCCGGGGATGACGAGCAGTACTTC. Translation: CVSSAGDDEQYF.